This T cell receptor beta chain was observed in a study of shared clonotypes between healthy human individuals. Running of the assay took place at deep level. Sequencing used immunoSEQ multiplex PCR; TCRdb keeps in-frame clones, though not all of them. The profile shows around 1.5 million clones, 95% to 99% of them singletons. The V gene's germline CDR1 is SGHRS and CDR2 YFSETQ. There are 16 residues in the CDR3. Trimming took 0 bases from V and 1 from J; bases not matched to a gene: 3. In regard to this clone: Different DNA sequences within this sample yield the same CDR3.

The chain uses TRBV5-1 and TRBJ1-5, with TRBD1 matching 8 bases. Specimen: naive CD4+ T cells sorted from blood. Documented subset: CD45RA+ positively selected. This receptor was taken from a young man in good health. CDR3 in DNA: TGCGCCAGCAGCTTGGGTACAGGGGGAAGCAATCAGCCCCAGCATTTT. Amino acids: CASSLGTGGSNQPQHF.